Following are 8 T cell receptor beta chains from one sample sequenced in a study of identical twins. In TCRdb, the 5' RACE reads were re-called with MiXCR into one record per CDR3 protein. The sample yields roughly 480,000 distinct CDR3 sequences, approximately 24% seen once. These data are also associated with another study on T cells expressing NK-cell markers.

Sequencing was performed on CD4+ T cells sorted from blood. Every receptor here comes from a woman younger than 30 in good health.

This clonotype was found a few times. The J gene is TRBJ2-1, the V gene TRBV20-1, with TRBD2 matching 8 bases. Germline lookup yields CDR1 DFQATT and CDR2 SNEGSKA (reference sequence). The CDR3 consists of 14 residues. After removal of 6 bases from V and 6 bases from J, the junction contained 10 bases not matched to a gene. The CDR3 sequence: CSAMLAGGFNEQFF. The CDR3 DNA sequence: TGCAGTGCAATGCTGGCGGGAGGTTTCAATGAGCAGTTCTTC.

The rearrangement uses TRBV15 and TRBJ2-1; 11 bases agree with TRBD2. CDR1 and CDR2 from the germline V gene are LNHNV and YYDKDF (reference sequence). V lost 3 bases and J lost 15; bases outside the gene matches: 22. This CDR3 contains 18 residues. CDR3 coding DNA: TGTGCCACCAGCAGCCGGAGGACAGGGTCGGCTAGCGGGAGGAAAGGGTTCTTC. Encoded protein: CATSSRRTGSASGRKGFF. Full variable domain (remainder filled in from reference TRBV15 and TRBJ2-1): DAMVIQNPRYQVTQFGKPVTLSCSQTLNHNVMYWYQQKSSQAPKLLFHYYDKDFNNEADTPDNFQSRRPNTSFCFLDIRSPGLGDTAMYLCATSSRRTGSASGRKGFFGPGTRLTVL.

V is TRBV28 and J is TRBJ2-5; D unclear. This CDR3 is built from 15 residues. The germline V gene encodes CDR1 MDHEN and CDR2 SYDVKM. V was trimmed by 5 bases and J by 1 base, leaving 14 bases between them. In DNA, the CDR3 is TGTGCCAGCAGTCCTGGGCAGGCCATCCAAGAGACCCAGTACTTC. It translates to CASSPGQAIQETQYF.

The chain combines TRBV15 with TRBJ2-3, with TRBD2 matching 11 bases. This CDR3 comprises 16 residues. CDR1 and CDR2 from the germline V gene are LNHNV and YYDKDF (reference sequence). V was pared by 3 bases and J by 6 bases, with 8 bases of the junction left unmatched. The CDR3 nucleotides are TGTGCCACCAGCAGCCGACTAGCGGGATGGGAGGATACGCAGTATTTT. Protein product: CATSSRLAGWEDTQYF.

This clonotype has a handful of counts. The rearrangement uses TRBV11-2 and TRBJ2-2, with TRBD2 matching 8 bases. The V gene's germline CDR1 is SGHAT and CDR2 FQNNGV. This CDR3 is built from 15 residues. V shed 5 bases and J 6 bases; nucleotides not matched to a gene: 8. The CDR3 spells CASSPLAGGPGELFF. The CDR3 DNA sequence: TGTGCCAGCAGCCCTTTGGCGGGAGGACCCGGGGAGCTGTTTTTT. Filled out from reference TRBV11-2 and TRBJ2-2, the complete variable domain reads EAGVAQSPRYKIIEKRQSVAFWCNPISGHATLYWYQQILGQGPKLLIQFQNNGVVDDSQLPKDRFSAERLKGVDSTLKIQPAKLEDSAVYLCASSPLAGGPGELFFGEGSRLTVL.

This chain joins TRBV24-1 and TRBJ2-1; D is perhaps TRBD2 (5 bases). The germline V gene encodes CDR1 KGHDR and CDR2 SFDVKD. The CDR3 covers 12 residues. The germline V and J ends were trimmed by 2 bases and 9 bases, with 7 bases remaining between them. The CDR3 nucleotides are TGTGCCACCAGTGATTACGGAGGTGAGCAGTTCTTC. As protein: CATSDYGGEQFF.

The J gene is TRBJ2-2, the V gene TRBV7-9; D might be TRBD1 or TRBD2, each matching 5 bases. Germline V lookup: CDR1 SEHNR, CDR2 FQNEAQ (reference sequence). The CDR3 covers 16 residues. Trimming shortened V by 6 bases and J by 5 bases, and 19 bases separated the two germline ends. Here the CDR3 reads CASRLWGRTSTGELFF. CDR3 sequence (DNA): TGTGCCAGCAGATTGTGGGGACGGACCTCGACCGGGGAGCTGTTTTTT.

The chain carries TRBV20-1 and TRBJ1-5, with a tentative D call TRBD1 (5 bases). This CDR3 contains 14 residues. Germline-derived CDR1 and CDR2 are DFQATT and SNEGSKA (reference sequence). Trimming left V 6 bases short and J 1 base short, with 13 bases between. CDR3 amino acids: CSAFRQWSNQPQHF. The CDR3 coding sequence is TGCAGTGCCTTCCGACAGTGGAGCAATCAGCCCCAGCATTTT.